The 11 T cell receptor beta chains below were found in one sample sequenced in a study of blood T cell repertoires in COVID-19. Repertoires were generated with immunoSEQ multiplex PCR, while TCRdb's copy carries only in-frame clones and drops some. The repertoire holds about 170,000 clones, around 82% seen once, with roughly a tenth in the top ten. Sequenced: peripheral blood. The receptor source for this set is a man between 65 and 79 years old with active or convalescent COVID-19.

This clone was seen only once. V gene TRBV7-2 combines with J gene TRBJ2-5; tentatively, D is TRBD2 (5 bases). The CDR3 runs 14 residues. Germline CDR1 reads SGHTA; CDR2 reads FQGNSA. With 1 base removed from V and 0 bases from J, the gap between germline ends came to 6 bases. In nucleotides, the CDR3 is TGTGCCAGCAGCTTAGGGACTCACCAAGAGACCCAGTACTTC. Protein sequence: CASSLGTHQETQYF.

This sequence joins TRBV27 and TRBJ2-1, with 9 bases lining up with TRBD2. CDR3 length: 16 amino acids. Germline trimming cut 6 bases from V and 6 bases from J; bases unmatched to any gene: 12. Germline V CDR1 and CDR2: MNHEY, SMNVEV (reference sequence). The CDR3 DNA reads as TGTGCCAGCAGCCCCGGGGGCGGGGGGGGAGGCAATGAGCAGTTCTTC. Protein: CASSPGGGGGGNEQFF.

The chain joins TRBV7-9 to TRBJ2-1, with 11 bases identical to TRBD2. This CDR3 contains 14 residues. CDR1 and CDR2 (germline): SEHNR, FQNEAQ (reference sequence). V lost 6 bases, J lost 6 bases, and 4 bases stayed unmatched. The CDR3 loop reads CASRLAGDGNEQFF. As DNA, the CDR3 is TGTGCCAGCAGACTAGCGGGAGATGGCAATGAGCAGTTCTTC.

The chain uses TRBV4-1 and TRBJ2-5; TRBD1 is a possible D gene (6 bases). V lost 5 bases and J 3 bases, leaving 16 bases between the germline ends. The CDR3 spans 15 residues. Germline V gene sequence: CDR1 MGHRA, CDR2 YSYEKL. The CDR3 here is CASSSTGTKKETQYF. The CDR3 DNA reads TGCGCCAGCAGCTCGACAGGAACAAAGAAAGAGACCCAGTACTTC.

This clone was counted only a few times. The chain recombines TRBV19 with TRBJ2-7, with 11 bases aligning to TRBD1. The CDR3 is 14 amino acids. V lost 5 bases to trimming and J lost 5 bases; unmatched junction nucleotides: 5. CDR1 and CDR2 (germline): LNHDA, SQIVND (reference sequence). The CDR3 here is CASSPPGQGDEQYF. CDR3 nucleotide sequence: TGTGCCAGTAGTCCACCGGGACAGGGGGACGAGCAGTACTTC.

This clone is judged medium-sized (0.01 to 0.1%). The chain recombines TRBV6-2 or TRBV6-3 with TRBJ2-1; D is possibly TRBD2 (6 bases). Between the trimmed V and J ends, which lost 4 bases and 3 bases, there was a span of 16 bases. From germline, CDR1 is MNHEY and CDR2 SVGEGT. This CDR3 has 16 amino acids. In DNA form, the CDR3 reads TGTGCCAGCAGTTCGTCTCCGGCGGGGAACTACAATGAGCAGTTCTTC. As protein: CASSSSPAGNYNEQFF.

This sequence joins TRBV19 and TRBJ2-1; tentative D call: TRBD1 (6 bases). The CDR3 sequence is 15 residues long. Per germline, CDR1 LNHDA and CDR2 SQIVND (reference sequence). Trimming took 5 bases from V and 6 from J, leaving 17 bases between them. The CDR3: CASSARTVKGNEQFF. DNA for the CDR3: TGTGCCAGTAGTGCCCGGACAGTGAAGGGCAATGAGCAGTTCTTC.

The chain has TRBV18 and TRBJ2-2; D possibly corresponds to TRBD2 (5 bases). Germline V CDR1 and CDR2: KGHSH, LQKENI. CDR3 length: 23 residues. Deletions cut 2 bases from V and 0 bases from J, with 31 bases between. CDR3 residues: CASSPSVTEPRAGNWPNTGELFF. CDR3 nucleotides: TGTGCCAGCTCACCATCCGTGACGGAGCCTAGGGCCGGGAACTGGCCGAACACCGGGGAGCTGTTTTTT.

The chain combines TRBV6-5 with TRBJ1-6, with D unclear. The CDR3 is 15 residues long. The V gene's germline CDR1 is MNHEY and CDR2 SVGAGI. The germline V and J ends were trimmed by 0 bases and 9 bases, with 12 bases remaining between them. CDR3 bases: TGTGCCAGCAGTTACTCGAGTCAGGAGGGTTCACCCCTCCACTTT. Translating it yields CASSYSSQEGSPLHF.

This rearrangement joins TRBV7-3 to TRBJ2-2; 10 nucleotides align to TRBD2. After removal of 4 bases from V and 5 bases from J, the junction contained 4 bases not matched to a gene. The CDR3 runs 15 residues. Germline V gives CDR1 SGHTA, CDR2 FQGTGA. CDR3 protein: CASSSSAGGTGELFF. CDR3 DNA: TGTGCCAGCAGCTCCTCAGCGGGAGGGACCGGGGAGCTGTTTTTT.

The CDR3 nucleotides are TGCGCCAGCAGCCAGACTAGCGGGGGGGCTAACACCGGGGAGCTGTTTTTT. Its translation: CASSQTSGGANTGELFF. V is TRBV4-3 and J is TRBJ2-2, with 14 positions matching TRBD2. This CDR3 comprises 17 residues. In germline, CDR1 is LGHNA, CDR2 YSLEER. Unmatched junction bases numbered 2, after V lost 3 bases and J lost 2 bases.